The clone carrying this TCR beta chain was counted ten times or more. Its antigen is as yet unknown. This specimen comes from a study of CD8 T cells in ankylosing spondylitis. Overall study findings and caveats: Significantly higher representation of disease-linked clones was reported for matched ankylosing spondylitis synovial fluid.

Scientists made TCR beta libraries using quantitative 5'-RACE with molecular barcodes. TCRdb itself ran the 5' RACE reads through MiXCR, one entry per CDR3 protein. The sample has under 250,000 distinct CDR3 sequences, roughly 8.2% seen once. Per the germline V gene, CDR1 is MNHEY and CDR2 is SVGEGT. The CDR3 is 14 amino acids. Trimming removed 6 bases at V and 7 bases at J, with 16 bases between. Sequencing was done on a sample of blood, either unsorted or a sorted T cell fraction (not recorded which). The V gene is TRBV6-2 or TRBV6-3, the J gene TRBJ2-1; weak D call: TRBD2 (5 bases). The sequence was obtained from a female donor with ankylosing spondylitis or in good health (not recorded which). CDR3 DNA sequence: TGTGCCAGCAGAGCCGAGGGCTACAGTAATGAGCAGTTCTTC. Translation gives CASRAEGYSNEQFF.